Listed below are T cell receptor beta chains from one sample, sequenced in a study of response to subunit inactivated influenza vaccine. TCRdb redid the calling of the RT-PCR reads with MiXCR, one entry per CDR3 protein. The sample yields 800,000 to 1,000,000 distinct CDR3 sequences, 21% seen once. The sample here was PBMCs from blood, taken 4 to 6 days after vaccination. Receptor source: a man in his forties or fifties who received an inactivated influenza vaccine. Both conserved end residues are part of each CDR3. D genes are given only for firm matches. Expanded clones are given a class, and other clones once, few, many or no size at all.

cdr3_nt: TGTGCCAGCAGGCGACAGAGAACTAGCACAGATACGCAGTATTTT; cdr3_aa: CASRRQRTSTDTQYF; d_call: NA; v_call: TRBV6-1; j_call: TRBJ2-3; clone_size: NA
cdr3_nt: TGTGCCAGCAGTTTGCAGAGCGCTTACACTGAAGCTTTCTTT; cdr3_aa: CASSLQSAYTEAFF; d_call: NA; v_call: TRBV7-2; j_call: TRBJ1-1; clone_size: NA
cdr3_nt: TGTGCTAGCAGCTGGGGACAGGGTAGAACAGATACGCAGTATTTT; cdr3_aa: CASSWGQGRTDTQYF; d_call: TRBD1; v_call: TRBV5-1; j_call: TRBJ2-3; clone_size: NA
cdr3_nt: TGTGCCAGCAGTCTTTTCGGGACAGGACAAGAGACCCAGTACTTC; cdr3_aa: CASSLFGTGQETQYF; d_call: TRBD1; v_call: TRBV12-3/TRBV12-4; j_call: TRBJ2-5; clone_size: few
cdr3_nt: TGCAGCGTGAGAACACAGAGCTCCTACAATGAGCAGTTCTTC; cdr3_aa: CSVRTQSSYNEQFF; d_call: NA; v_call: TRBV29-1; j_call: TRBJ2-1; clone_size: few
cdr3_nt: TGCAGCGTTGGAACTCCGACAGGGGGTCTAGTCGATGAGCAGTTCTTC; cdr3_aa: CSVGTPTGGLVDEQFF; d_call: TRBD1; v_call: TRBV29-1; j_call: TRBJ2-1; clone_size: NA
cdr3_nt: TGTGCCAGCAGAGAGGGGGCCTCTGGCTACACCTTC; cdr3_aa: CASREGASGYTF; d_call: TRBD1; v_call: TRBV7-9; j_call: TRBJ1-2; clone_size: NA
cdr3_nt: TGCGCCAGCAGCAGGACAGGGGCCCGGCGGGACGAGCAGTACTTC; cdr3_aa: CASSRTGARRDEQYF; d_call: TRBD1; v_call: TRBV5-1; j_call: TRBJ2-7; clone_size: NA
cdr3_nt: TGTGCCAGCAGCAACGACATTGGGGTAGCCAAAAACATTCAGTACTTC; cdr3_aa: CASSNDIGVAKNIQYF; d_call: NA; v_call: TRBV21-1; j_call: TRBJ2-4; clone_size: NA
cdr3_nt: TGTGCCAGCAGCTTCCGGCGGGGGGGCAGAGATGAGCAGTTCTTC; cdr3_aa: CASSFRRGGRDEQFF; d_call: TRBD2; v_call: TRBV5-6; j_call: TRBJ2-1; clone_size: NA
cdr3_nt: TGCAGTGCTCGACAGGGGGCGGATCAGCCCCAGCATTTT; cdr3_aa: CSARQGADQPQHF; d_call: TRBD1; v_call: TRBV20-1; j_call: TRBJ1-5; clone_size: few
cdr3_nt: TGCAGTGCTAGACGGGGAAGGGGGCAAGGCTACAATGAGCAGTTCTTC; cdr3_aa: CSARRGRGQGYNEQFF; d_call: TRBD1; v_call: TRBV20-1; j_call: TRBJ2-1; clone_size: many
cdr3_nt: TGTGCCAGCAGTTTGTACGAGAAGGTCCGGGATGAGCAGTTCTTC; cdr3_aa: CASSLYEKVRDEQFF; d_call: NA; v_call: TRBV12-3/TRBV12-4; j_call: TRBJ2-1; clone_size: few
cdr3_nt: TGCAGTGCTAGTGAAGGGACTAGCGGGAGCGAGCAGTACTTC; cdr3_aa: CSASEGTSGSEQYF; d_call: TRBD2; v_call: TRBV20-1; j_call: TRBJ2-7; clone_size: NA
cdr3_nt: TGTGCCAGCAGCCAAGTTCCCGCCCCGCAGTATTTT; cdr3_aa: CASSQVPAPQYF; d_call: NA; v_call: TRBV3-1; j_call: TRBJ2-3; clone_size: NA
cdr3_nt: TGTGCCAGCAACACTCGGGACAGGGGGCAGTTCTTC; cdr3_aa: CASNTRDRGQFF; d_call: TRBD1; v_call: TRBV27; j_call: TRBJ2-1; clone_size: NA
cdr3_nt: TGTGCCAGCAGCCGAAGGGCCACCAATGAGCAGTTCTTC; cdr3_aa: CASSRRATNEQFF; d_call: NA; v_call: TRBV12-3/TRBV12-4; j_call: TRBJ2-1; clone_size: many
cdr3_nt: TGTGCCAGTAGTCCCCCGGGGACAAGGAGGGATCAAGCTTTCTTT; cdr3_aa: CASSPPGTRRDQAFF; d_call: NA; v_call: TRBV19; j_call: TRBJ1-1; clone_size: NA
cdr3_nt: TGCAGTGCTAGAGTTGGCAGGGGGCGAGATGGCTACACCTTC; cdr3_aa: CSARVGRGRDGYTF; d_call: TRBD1; v_call: TRBV20-1; j_call: TRBJ1-2; clone_size: NA
cdr3_nt: TGTGCCAGCAGCTTAGGGGTAGGGGGAGAGACCCAGTACTTC; cdr3_aa: CASSLGVGGETQYF; d_call: NA; v_call: TRBV7-8; j_call: TRBJ2-5; clone_size: NA
cdr3_nt: TGTGCCAGCAGCTTGGTGACCGGCGGTGATAAATACACAGATACGCAGTATTTT; cdr3_aa: CASSLVTGGDKYTDTQYF; d_call: NA; v_call: TRBV5-6; j_call: TRBJ2-3; clone_size: NA
cdr3_nt: TGTGCCAGCAGCATTACTAGCGGGGGGCGAGCAGATACGCAGTATTTT; cdr3_aa: CASSITSGGRADTQYF; d_call: TRBD2; v_call: TRBV12-3/TRBV12-4; j_call: TRBJ2-3; clone_size: few
cdr3_nt: TGCGCCAGCACCTGGAGGGGGGACACAGATACGCAGTATTTT; cdr3_aa: CASTWRGDTDTQYF; d_call: NA; v_call: TRBV5-1; j_call: TRBJ2-3; clone_size: NA
cdr3_nt: TGTGCCAGCAGCCCACACCCGGACAGGGTTAAAGGGGATGAGCAGTTCTTC; cdr3_aa: CASSPHPDRVKGDEQFF; d_call: TRBD1; v_call: TRBV7-3; j_call: TRBJ2-1; clone_size: few
cdr3_nt: TGTGCCAGCAGCTTGGGTTTTGGTCATGAAGCTTTCTTT; cdr3_aa: CASSLGFGHEAFF; d_call: NA; v_call: TRBV7-9; j_call: TRBJ1-1; clone_size: NA
cdr3_nt: TGTGCCAGCAGTCCGACACAGGCTTGGTCCCAGTACTTC; cdr3_aa: CASSPTQAWSQYF; d_call: NA; v_call: TRBV6-2/TRBV6-3; j_call: TRBJ2-5; clone_size: few
cdr3_nt: TGTGCCATCGGCCCCGGACACCGATTTGAAGCTTTCTTT; cdr3_aa: CAIGPGHRFEAFF; d_call: NA; v_call: TRBV7-9; j_call: TRBJ1-1; clone_size: NA
cdr3_nt: TGCGCCAGCAGCTTGGCCCCCCAAGGCCCGATCGGGGAGACCCAGTACTTC; cdr3_aa: CASSLAPQGPIGETQYF; d_call: NA; v_call: TRBV5-1; j_call: TRBJ2-5; clone_size: NA
cdr3_nt: TGCAGTGCTAGACCCGGGTCCGCGGGAGGGCAGTATTTT; cdr3_aa: CSARPGSAGGQYF; d_call: TRBD2; v_call: TRBV20-1; j_call: TRBJ2-3; clone_size: NA
cdr3_nt: TGTGCCAGCAGGCTAGGACTAGCGGGGGAATCCGAGCAGTTCTTC; cdr3_aa: CASRLGLAGESEQFF; d_call: TRBD2; v_call: TRBV12-3/TRBV12-4; j_call: TRBJ2-1; clone_size: NA
cdr3_nt: TGTGCCAGCAGGCCCGGGGCGGCGGACGAGCAGTACTTC; cdr3_aa: CASRPGAADEQYF; d_call: NA; v_call: TRBV12-3/TRBV12-4; j_call: TRBJ2-7; clone_size: many
cdr3_nt: TGCGCCAGCAGCTTTGGGCCGGGACAGGGGGCCTACGAGCAGTACTTC; cdr3_aa: CASSFGPGQGAYEQYF; d_call: TRBD1; v_call: TRBV5-1; j_call: TRBJ2-7; clone_size: few
cdr3_nt: TGTGCCAGCAGCGTAGGCCCTAGCGGGGGGGGTCAAGAGACCCAGTACTTC; cdr3_aa: CASSVGPSGGGQETQYF; d_call: TRBD2; v_call: TRBV9; j_call: TRBJ2-5; clone_size: NA
cdr3_nt: TGCAGTCAAAGGCACACTGAAGCTTTCTTT; cdr3_aa: CSQRHTEAFF; d_call: NA; v_call: TRBV20-1; j_call: TRBJ1-1; clone_size: few
cdr3_nt: TGTGCCAGCAGTTACTCGATACGCTCACCCCTCCACTTT; cdr3_aa: CASSYSIRSPLHF; d_call: NA; v_call: TRBV6-2/TRBV6-3; j_call: TRBJ1-6; clone_size: few
cdr3_nt: TGTGCCAGCGGATCGACAGGGTTCTACGAGCAGTACTTC; cdr3_aa: CASGSTGFYEQYF; d_call: TRBD1; v_call: TRBV11-1; j_call: TRBJ2-7; clone_size: NA
cdr3_nt: TGTGCCAGCACCCGCTCCGGGGCTAGCGGGACCTACGAGCAGTACTTC; cdr3_aa: CASTRSGASGTYEQYF; d_call: TRBD2; v_call: TRBV6-1; j_call: TRBJ2-7; clone_size: few
cdr3_nt: TGTGCCAGCAGCGAGCACATATCGGGGCAGGTATTTTTTTCCTACAATGAGCAGTTCTTC; cdr3_aa: CASSEHISGQVFFSYNEQFF; d_call: NA; v_call: TRBV11-1; j_call: TRBJ2-1; clone_size: NA
cdr3_nt: TGTGCCAGCAGTGAAGAACAGGGGTTCACTGAAGCTTTCTTT; cdr3_aa: CASSEEQGFTEAFF; d_call: TRBD1; v_call: TRBV6-1; j_call: TRBJ1-1; clone_size: few
cdr3_nt: TGTGCCAGCAGTTTATTCCAGGGGTCCCACAATGAGCAGTTCTTC; cdr3_aa: CASSLFQGSHNEQFF; d_call: NA; v_call: TRBV12-3/TRBV12-4; j_call: TRBJ2-1; clone_size: NA